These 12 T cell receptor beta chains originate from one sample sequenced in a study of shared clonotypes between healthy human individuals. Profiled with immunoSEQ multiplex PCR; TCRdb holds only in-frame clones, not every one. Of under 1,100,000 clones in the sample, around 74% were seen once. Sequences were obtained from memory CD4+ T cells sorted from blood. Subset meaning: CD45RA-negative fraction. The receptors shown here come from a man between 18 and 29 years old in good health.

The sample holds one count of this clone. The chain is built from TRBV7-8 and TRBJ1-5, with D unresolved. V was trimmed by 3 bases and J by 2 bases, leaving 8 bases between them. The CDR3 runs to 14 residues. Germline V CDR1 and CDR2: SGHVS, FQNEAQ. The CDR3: CASSLYDGNQPQHF. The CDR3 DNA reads TGTGCCAGCAGCTTGTACGATGGCAATCAGCCCCAGCATTTT. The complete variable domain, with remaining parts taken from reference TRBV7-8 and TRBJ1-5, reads GAGVSQSPRYKVAKRGQDVALRCDPISGHVSLFWYQQALGQGPEFLTYFQNEAQLDKSGLPSDRFFAERPEGSVSTLKIQRTQQEDSAVYLCASSLYDGNQPQHFGDGTRLSIL.

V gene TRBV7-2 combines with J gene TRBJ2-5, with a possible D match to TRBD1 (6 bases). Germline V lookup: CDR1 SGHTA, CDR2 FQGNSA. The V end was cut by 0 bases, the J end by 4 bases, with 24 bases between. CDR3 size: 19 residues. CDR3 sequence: CASSLAVPYSGEKRETQYF. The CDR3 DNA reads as TGTGCCAGCAGCTTAGCGGTTCCCTACTCAGGGGAGAAGCGAGAGACCCAGTACTTC.

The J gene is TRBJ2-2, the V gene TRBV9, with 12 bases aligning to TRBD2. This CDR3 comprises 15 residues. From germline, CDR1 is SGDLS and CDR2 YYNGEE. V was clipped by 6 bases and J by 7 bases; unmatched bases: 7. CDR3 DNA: TGTGCCAGCACCCCGACTAGCGGGAGAGGCGGGGAGCTGTTTTTT. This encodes CASTPTSGRGGELFF.

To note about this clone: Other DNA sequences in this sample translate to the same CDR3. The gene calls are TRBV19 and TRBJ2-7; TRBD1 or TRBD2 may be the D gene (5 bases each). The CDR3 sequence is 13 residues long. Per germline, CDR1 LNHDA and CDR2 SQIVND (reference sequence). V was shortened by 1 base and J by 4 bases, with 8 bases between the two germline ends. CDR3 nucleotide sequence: TGTGCCAGTAGTATAGGAGGGGCGTACGAGCAGTACTTC. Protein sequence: CASSIGGAYEQYF. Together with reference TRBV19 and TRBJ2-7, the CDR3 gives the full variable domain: DGGITQSPKYLFRKEGQNVTLSCEQNLNHDAMYWYRQDPGQGLRLIYYSQIVNDFQKGDIAEGYSVSREKKESFPLTVTSAQKNPTAFYLCASSIGGAYEQYFGPGTRLTVT.

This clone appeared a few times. The CDR3: CASSLGPPYSTGREETQYF. CDR3 in DNA: TGTGCCAGCAGCTTGGGGCCCCCCTATTCGACAGGGCGGGAAGAGACCCAGTACTTC. The chain combines TRBV5-4 with TRBJ2-5; the match to TRBD1 covers 7 bases. The CDR3 runs to 19 residues. Per the germline V gene, CDR1 is SGHNT and CDR2 is YYREEE (reference sequence). V lost 0 bases to trimming and J lost 3 bases; unmatched junction nucleotides: 17.

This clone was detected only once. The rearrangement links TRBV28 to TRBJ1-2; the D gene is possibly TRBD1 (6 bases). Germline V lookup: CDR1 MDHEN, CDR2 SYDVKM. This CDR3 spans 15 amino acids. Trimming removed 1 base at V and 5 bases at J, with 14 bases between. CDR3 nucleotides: TGTGCCAGCAGTTTATTCCAGGGGATTGGGTATGGCTACACCTTC. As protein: CASSLFQGIGYGYTF.

This chain's CDR3 is CAISEKGGGAYNEQFF. The CDR3 DNA reads as TGTGCCATCAGTGAGAAGGGCGGGGGGGCCTACAATGAGCAGTTCTTC. The V call is TRBV10-3, the J call TRBJ2-1; TRBD2 matches at 9 bases. The trim removed 2 bases at V and 2 bases at J, leaving 4 bases unmatched. This CDR3 region has 16 residues. CDR1 and CDR2 (germline): ENHRY, SYGVKD.

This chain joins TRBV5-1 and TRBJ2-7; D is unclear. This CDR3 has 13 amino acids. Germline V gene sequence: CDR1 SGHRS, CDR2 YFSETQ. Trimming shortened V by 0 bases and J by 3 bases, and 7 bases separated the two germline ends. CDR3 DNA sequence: TGCGCCAGCAGCTTGGGGGTAGTCTACGAGCAGTACTTC. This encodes CASSLGVVYEQYF.

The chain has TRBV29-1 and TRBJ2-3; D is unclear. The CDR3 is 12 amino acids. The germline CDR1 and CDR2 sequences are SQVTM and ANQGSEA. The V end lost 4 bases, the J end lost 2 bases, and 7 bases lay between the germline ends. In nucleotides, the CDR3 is TGCAGCGTTGCGGCGGCCACAGATACGCAGTATTTT. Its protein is CSVAAATDTQYF.

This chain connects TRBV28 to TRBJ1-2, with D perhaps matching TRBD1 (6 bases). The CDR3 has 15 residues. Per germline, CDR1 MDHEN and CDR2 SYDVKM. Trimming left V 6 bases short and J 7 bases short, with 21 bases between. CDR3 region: CASRSLRPGGFGYTF. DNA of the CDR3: TGTGCCAGCAGGTCGTTACGGCCCGGGGGCTTTGGCTACACCTTC.

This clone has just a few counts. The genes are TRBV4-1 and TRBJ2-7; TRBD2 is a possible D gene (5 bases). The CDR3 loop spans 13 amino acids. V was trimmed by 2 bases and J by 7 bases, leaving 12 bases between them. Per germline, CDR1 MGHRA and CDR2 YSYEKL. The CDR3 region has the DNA TGCGCCAGCAGCCAATCTTCGCCGGGAGAGCAGTACTTC. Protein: CASSQSSPGEQYF.

CDR3 loop: CASSDRLAPTDTQYF. CDR3 nucleotides: TGCGCCAGCAGTGATCGACTAGCTCCGACAGATACGCAGTATTTT. The V gene is TRBV10-1, the J gene TRBJ2-3; 7 positions match TRBD2. V was clipped by 3 bases and J by 3 bases; unmatched bases: 6. There are 15 residues in the CDR3. Per germline, CDR1 WNHNN and CDR2 SYGVQD (reference sequence).